A selection of T cell receptor beta chains follows, all from one sample in a study of T cell responses to AZD1222 COVID-19 vaccine. Measured with immunoSEQ multiplex PCR; TCRdb has only the in-frame clones, and not every one. Seen here are over 120,000 clones, roughly 88% observed once, and the top ten hold 8%. Sample: peripheral blood, taken on day 0 of AZD1222 vaccination. The receptors derive from an adult in good health. Both conserved end residues are part of each CDR3. D genes are given only for firm matches. For some rows the clone size is stated as once, few or many, or as a class when expanded; others skip it.

J: TRBJ1-5; size: .; D: .; V: TRBV9; DNA: TGTGCCAGCGGGGAAGGCAATCAGCCCCAGCATTTT; CDR3: CASGEGNQPQHF
J: TRBJ2-5; size: .; D: .; V: TRBV28; DNA: TGTGCCAGCAGTTTATCTCCATCCCAAGAGACCCAGTACTTC; CDR3: CASSLSPSQETQYF
J: TRBJ2-7; size: .; D: .; V: TRBV30; DNA: TGTGTGGGTGGGGCCCGCGGGTACGAGCAGTACTTC; CDR3: CVGGARGYEQYF
J: TRBJ2-1; size: .; D: .; V: TRBV13; DNA: TGTGCCAGCAGCTTAGGCCGTGGACTGGAGGCGAAGCAGTTCTTC; CDR3: CASSLGRGLEAKQFF
J: TRBJ1-2; size: .; D: TRBD1; V: TRBV6-5; DNA: TGTGCCAGCAGTAACCGACAGGGCTCTGGCTACACCTTC; CDR3: CASSNRQGSGYTF
J: TRBJ2-1; size: .; D: TRBD2; V: TRBV5-1; DNA: TGCGCCAGCAGCTTGGCCGCTAGCGGGGGTTCCAATGAGCAGTTCTTC; CDR3: CASSLAASGGSNEQFF
J: TRBJ1-1; size: .; D: .; V: TRBV9; DNA: TGTGCCAGCAGCGTCGGGAGTCAGAACACTGAAGCTTTCTTT; CDR3: CASSVGSQNTEAFF
J: TRBJ2-1; size: .; D: TRBD2; V: TRBV19; DNA: TGTGCCAGTAGTATGGTAGCGGGGGTTGGCCATGAGCAGTTCTTC; CDR3: CASSMVAGVGHEQFF
J: TRBJ2-7; size: .; D: TRBD1; V: TRBV12-3/TRBV12-4; DNA: TGTGCCAGCGGGACAGGGAGGTCCTACGAGCAGTACTTC; CDR3: CASGTGRSYEQYF
J: TRBJ2-1; size: .; D: .; V: TRBV5-1; DNA: TGCGCCAGCAGCTTGTCGGACAGTTCCTACAATGAGCAGTTCTTC; CDR3: CASSLSDSSYNEQFF
J: TRBJ1-1; size: .; D: .; V: TRBV10-1; DNA: TGCGCCAGCAGTGAGTCCGGGGGGGTCGAGACCACTGAAGCTTTCTTT; CDR3: CASSESGGVETTEAFF
J: TRBJ1-1; size: .; D: .; V: TRBV7-6; DNA: TGTGCCAGCAGCTTAGGAACCCTGGGCACTGAAGCTTTCTTT; CDR3: CASSLGTLGTEAFF
J: TRBJ2-3; size: .; D: .; V: TRBV11-2; DNA: TGTGCCAGCAGCTTCCAGCAATCCACATATACGCAGTATTTT; CDR3: CASSFQQSTYTQYF
J: TRBJ2-7; size: .; D: .; V: TRBV19; DNA: TGTGCCAGTAGGGAGGGGACACTCTTAACCTACGAGCAGTACTTC; CDR3: CASREGTLLTYEQYF
J: TRBJ2-7; size: .; D: TRBD1; V: TRBV7-9; DNA: TGTGCCAGCAGCTTAGCGGGACAGGGGGCGGTGGACTACGAGCAGTACTTC; CDR3: CASSLAGQGAVDYEQYF
J: TRBJ2-7; size: few; D: .; V: TRBV10-3; DNA: TGTGCCACCCTGAGCGGGCTCGGCTCCTACGAGCAGTACTTC; CDR3: CATLSGLGSYEQYF
J: TRBJ2-7; size: .; D: TRBD1; V: TRBV5-1; DNA: TGCGCCCGCAGCCCCACGACAGGGGGGTACGAGCAGTACTTC; CDR3: CARSPTTGGYEQYF
J: TRBJ1-1; size: .; D: .; V: TRBV25-1; DNA: TGTGCCAGCAGTTCCGGGGAGGTTTGGAGCACTGAAGCTTTCTTT; CDR3: CASSSGEVWSTEAFF
J: TRBJ2-1; size: .; D: TRBD2; V: TRBV5-4; DNA: TGTGCCAGCAGCTTGGGACGGTTAGCGGGAGGGAATGAGCAGTTCTTC; CDR3: CASSLGRLAGGNEQFF
J: TRBJ2-3; size: .; D: TRBD2; V: TRBV4-2; DNA: TGTGCCAGCAGCCAAGATAGTGGCGGGGGGGCCGTGGATACGCAGTATTTT; CDR3: CASSQDSGGGAVDTQYF
J: TRBJ1-1; size: .; D: .; V: TRBV11-2; DNA: TGTGCCAGCAGCGACATCACCGTCAGTACTGAAGCTTTCTTT; CDR3: CASSDITVSTEAFF
J: TRBJ1-6; size: once; D: TRBD1; V: TRBV6-5; DNA: TGTGCCAGCAGTTCAGGGGGCGCCAATTCACCCCTCCACTTT; CDR3: CASSSGGANSPLHF
J: TRBJ2-5; size: .; D: .; V: TRBV7-9; DNA: TGTGCCAGCAGCCCCCCTCGGATCGGACTCGAGACCCAGTACTTC; CDR3: CASSPPRIGLETQYF
J: TRBJ2-5; size: .; D: TRBD1; V: TRBV20-1; DNA: TGCAGTGCTAGTGACAGGGTGGAGACCCAGTACTTC; CDR3: CSASDRVETQYF
J: TRBJ1-2; size: .; D: .; V: TRBV6-5; DNA: TGTGCCAGTTCGGCCGGGTCTGGCTACACCTTC; CDR3: CASSAGSGYTF
J: TRBJ2-3; size: .; D: .; V: TRBV6-5; DNA: TGTGCCACCAAATCCCGTCCTAGCACAGATACGCAGTATTTT; CDR3: CATKSRPSTDTQYF
J: TRBJ2-3; size: .; D: .; V: TRBV21-1; DNA: TGTGCCAGCAGCAAATGGTGGCACCCTGGGACAGATACGCAGTATTTT; CDR3: CASSKWWHPGTDTQYF
J: TRBJ1-4; size: .; D: .; V: TRBV5-1; DNA: TGCGCCAGCAGCTTGGAACCAAGCGAAAAACTGTTTTTT; CDR3: CASSLEPSEKLFF
J: TRBJ2-1; size: .; D: .; V: TRBV6-5; DNA: TGTGCCAGCAGTATAGAGGTCGGGGGGCAGCAGTTCTTC; CDR3: CASSIEVGGQQFF
J: TRBJ1-3; size: .; D: TRBD1; V: TRBV28; DNA: TGTGCCAGCAGTCAGACCGGGACAGGAATCTCTGGAAACACCATATATTTT; CDR3: CASSQTGTGISGNTIYF
J: TRBJ1-1; size: .; D: .; V: TRBV19; DNA: TGTGCCAGTAGTATTGACAGGAGTGAAGCTTTCTTT; CDR3: CASSIDRSEAFF
J: TRBJ2-1; size: .; D: TRBD2; V: TRBV10-2; DNA: TGCGCCAGCAGTGAACGGGCTAGCGGGAGGAATGAGCAGTTCTTC; CDR3: CASSERASGRNEQFF
J: TRBJ1-2; size: .; D: TRBD1; V: TRBV24-1; DNA: TGTGCCACCAGTGATTCCCCCGATGAGACAGGGGGCAATGGCTACACCTTC; CDR3: CATSDSPDETGGNGYTF
J: TRBJ2-1; size: .; D: TRBD2; V: TRBV7-9; DNA: TGTGCCAGCAGGGCTAGCGGGGGGGATGCTGAGTTCTTC; CDR3: CASRASGGDAEFF
J: TRBJ2-4; size: .; D: TRBD1; V: TRBV7-2; DNA: TGTGCCAGCAGTACGGGACAGGGATCAAACATTCAGTACTTC; CDR3: CASSTGQGSNIQYF
J: TRBJ1-1; size: .; D: .; V: TRBV2; DNA: TGTGCCAGCAGCCAATTAGATATGAACACTGAAGCTTTCTTT; CDR3: CASSQLDMNTEAFF
J: TRBJ2-3; size: .; D: TRBD2; V: TRBV5-1; DNA: TGCGCCAGCAGCCTAGGGACTACCCCGATTACGCAGTATTTT; CDR3: CASSLGTTPITQYF
J: TRBJ1-2; size: once; D: .; V: TRBV30; DNA: TGTGCCTGCCCGGCAGCCAGAGCTAACTATGGCTACACCTTC; CDR3: CACPAARANYGYTF
J: TRBJ1-6; size: .; D: .; V: TRBV19; DNA: TGTGCCAGTAGTCTCCACCGGGACTTCCGTCCCCTCCACTTT; CDR3: CASSLHRDFRPLHF
J: TRBJ1-2; size: .; D: TRBD1; V: TRBV5-6; DNA: TGTGCCAGCCACCAGACGGGACAGGGCCATGGCTACACCTTC; CDR3: CASHQTGQGHGYTF
J: TRBJ2-5; size: .; D: .; V: TRBV19; DNA: TGTGCCAGTAGTATAGATCCGAGTAGCGGAAGTTACCAAGAGACCCAGTACTTC; CDR3: CASSIDPSSGSYQETQYF
J: TRBJ2-3; size: .; D: .; V: TRBV7-9; DNA: TGTGCCAGCAGCTTAACCCGGGACCGCCGCACAGATACGCAGTATTTT; CDR3: CASSLTRDRRTDTQYF
J: TRBJ2-7; size: .; D: .; V: TRBV6-5; DNA: TGTGCCAGCGCCCTCGAATCCCAGGGTCATGAGCAGTACTTC; CDR3: CASALESQGHEQYF
J: TRBJ2-1; size: .; D: TRBD2; V: TRBV18; DNA: TGTGCCAGCTCACCACCGAGTCTAGCGGATGAGCAGTTCTTC; CDR3: CASSPPSLADEQFF
J: TRBJ2-1; size: .; D: .; V: TRBV19; DNA: TGTGCCAGTAGTATCAGGGCCTACAATGAGCAGTTCTTC; CDR3: CASSIRAYNEQFF